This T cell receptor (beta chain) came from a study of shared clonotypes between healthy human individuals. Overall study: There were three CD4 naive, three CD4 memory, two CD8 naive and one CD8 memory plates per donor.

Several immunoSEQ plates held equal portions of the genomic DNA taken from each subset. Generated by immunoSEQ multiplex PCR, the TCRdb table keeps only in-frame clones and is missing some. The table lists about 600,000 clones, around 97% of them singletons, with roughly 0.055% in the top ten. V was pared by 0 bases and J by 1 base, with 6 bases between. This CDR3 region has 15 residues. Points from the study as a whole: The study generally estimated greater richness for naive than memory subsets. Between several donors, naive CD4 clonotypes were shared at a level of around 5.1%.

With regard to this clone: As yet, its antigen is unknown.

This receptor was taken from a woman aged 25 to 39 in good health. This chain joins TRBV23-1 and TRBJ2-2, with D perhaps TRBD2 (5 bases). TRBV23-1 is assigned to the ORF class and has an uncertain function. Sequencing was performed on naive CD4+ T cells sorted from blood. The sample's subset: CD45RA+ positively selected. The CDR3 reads CASSQSGGNTGELFF. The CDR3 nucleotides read TGCGCCAGCAGTCAATCTGGAGGGAACACCGGGGAGCTGTTTTTT.